One sample yielded the 17 T cell receptor beta chains listed below, sequenced in a study of shared clonotypes between healthy human individuals. Profiling relied on immunoSEQ multiplex PCR, and the TCRdb table lists in-frame clones only, not all of them. The repertoire includes 1.6 million or so clones, around 97% of them detected once, and over 1% sits in the top ten. The sequenced sample consisted of naive CD4+ T cells sorted from blood. Subset indicated: CD45RA+ positively selected. The origin of the receptors is a man aged 25-40 years in good health.

V is TRBV5-1 and J is TRBJ1-6, with TRBD1 matching over 9 bases. J was trimmed by 0 bases and V by 6 bases; bases with no gene match: 10. The CDR3 contains 18 residues. Germline V gene lookup returns CDR1 SGHRS and CDR2 YFSETQ. This CDR3 is CASNSGQGTSSYNSPLHF. For the CDR3, the DNA is TGCGCCAGCAACTCTGGACAGGGGACCAGCTCCTATAATTCACCCCTCCACTTT.

Note on this clone: Other DNA sequences from this sample encode an identical CDR3 as well. The chain couples TRBV27 to TRBJ1-3; D is undetermined. CDR3 length: 14 residues. The V and J ends lost 2 bases and 0 bases respectively, with 5 bases between them. Looked up from germline, CDR1 is MNHEY and CDR2 is SMNVEV (reference sequence). The CDR3 coding sequence is TGTGCCAGCAGTTTACGAGGCTCTGGAAACACCATATATTTT. Its translation: CASSLRGSGNTIYF.

The chain links TRBV5-4 to TRBJ2-5; D is unclear. The CDR3 totals 16 residues. The V gene's germline CDR1 is SGHNT and CDR2 YYREEE (reference sequence). V was pared by 2 bases and J by 5 bases, with 19 bases between. CDR3 region: CASSLVGRPTRETQYF. CDR3 DNA: TGTGCCAGCAGCTTAGTAGGACGACCCACCAGGGAGACCCAGTACTTC.

The rearrangement uses TRBV5-5 and TRBJ1-1; D uncertain. From germline, CDR1 is SGHKS and CDR2 YYEKEE (reference sequence). V shed 0 bases and J shed 0 bases, with 9 bases lying between them. The CDR3 is made up of 15 amino acids. The CDR3 protein is CASSLVGRLNTEAFF. For the CDR3, the DNA is TGTGCCAGCAGCTTGGTCGGCAGGCTGAACACTGAAGCTTTCTTT.

V gene TRBV18 combines with J gene TRBJ1-1; D possibly corresponds to TRBD1 (6 bases). This CDR3 is 16 amino acids long. CDR1 is KGHSH and CDR2 is LQKENI in the germline V gene. The ends were cut back, 8 bases at V and 6 bases at J, with 25 bases in the middle. The CDR3 region has the DNA TGTGCCAGCCCCCCGGGGGGGCGGCGGGGTTCGGCTGAAGCTTTCTTT. It translates to CASPPGGRRGSAEAFF. Full variable domain (remainder filled in from reference TRBV18 and TRBJ1-1): NAGVMQNPRHLVRRRGQEARLRCSPMKGHSHVYWYRQLPEEGLKFMVYLQKENIIDESGMPKERFSAEFPKEGPSILRIQQVVRGDSAAYFCASPPGGRRGSAEAFFGQGTRLTVV.

The rearrangement joins TRBV6-5 to TRBJ2-7; 8 bases line up with TRBD1. Trimming removed 6 bases from V and 3 bases from J; junction bases left unmatched: 10. This CDR3 has 15 amino acids. Germline V CDR1 and CDR2: MNHEY, SVGAGI. The CDR3 sequence: CASRKDRVRYYEQYF. CDR3 sequence (DNA): TGTGCCAGCAGAAAGGACAGGGTGAGGTACTACGAGCAGTACTTC.

To note about this clone: The same CDR3 is also encoded by other DNA sequences in this sample. This chain joins TRBV18 and TRBJ2-7, with 7 bases matching TRBD1. Losses at the gene ends were 1 base for V and 2 bases for J; bases not matched to a gene: 2. In germline, CDR1 is KGHSH, CDR2 LQKENI. The CDR3 consists of 14 residues. CDR3 sequence: CASSPRQGPYEQYF. CDR3 nucleotide sequence: TGTGCCAGCTCACCACGACAGGGACCCTACGAGCAGTACTTC. The full variable domain, completed using reference TRBV18 and TRBJ2-7, is NAGVMQNPRHLVRRRGQEARLRCSPMKGHSHVYWYRQLPEEGLKFMVYLQKENIIDESGMPKERFSAEFPKEGPSILRIQQVVRGDSAAYFCASSPRQGPYEQYFGPGTRLTVT.

The table lists this clone with a few counts. This sequence joins TRBV11-2 and TRBJ1-5; D ambiguous. The germline V gene encodes CDR1 SGHAT and CDR2 FQNNGV. The CDR3 runs to 12 residues. V shed 5 bases and J shed 9 bases, with 11 bases lying between them. The CDR3 region has the DNA TGTGCCAGCAGCCCGACCGGCGGGCCCCAGCATTTT. It yields the protein CASSPTGGPQHF.

The CDR3 DNA reads as TGCGCCAGCAGCGAACGACCCGGGACTAGCGAGTTCTTC. It is translated as CASSERPGTSEFF. The V and J genes are TRBV5-1 and TRBJ2-1, with TRBD2 identical over 10 bases. V was pared by 4 bases and J by 14 bases, with 9 bases of the junction left unmatched. Germline V gene sequence: CDR1 SGHRS, CDR2 YFSETQ. The CDR3 spans 13 residues. Drawing the rest from reference TRBV5-1 and TRBJ2-1, the complete variable domain is KAGVTQTPRYLIKTRGQQVTLSCSPISGHRSVSWYQQTPGQGLQFLFEYFSETQRNKGNFPGRFSGRQFSNSRSEMNVSTLELGDSALYLCASSERPGTSEFFGPGTRLTVL.

This clone was picked up one time. This CDR3 reads CASILSGFDTEAFF. The CDR3 bases are TGTGCCAGCATTCTTTCGGGGTTCGATACTGAAGCTTTCTTT. The rearrangement joins TRBV11-2 to TRBJ1-1; D is ambiguous. The CDR3 length is 14 residues. Germline V gives CDR1 SGHAT, CDR2 FQNNGV. Trimming took off 7 bases at V and 5 bases at J, with 17 bases between the two ends.

This clone showed up just once. The chain links TRBV30 to TRBJ1-4; a weak D match, TRBD1 (6 bases). This CDR3 region has 12 residues. The germline gives CDR1 GTSNPN, CDR2 SVGIG (reference sequence). Trimming pared 6 bases from V and 13 bases from J, leaving 18 bases between. CDR3 region: CACHLGGRGLFF. CDR3 nucleotide sequence: TGTGCCTGTCACCTAGGGGGGAGAGGACTGTTTTTT. Supplemented by reference TRBV30 and TRBJ1-4, the full variable domain reads SQTIHQWPATLVQPVGSPLSLECTVEGTSNPNLYWYRQAAGRGLQLLFYSVGIGQISSEVPQNLSASRPQDRQFILSSKKLLLSDSGFYLCACHLGGRGLFFGSGTQLSVL.

The CDR3 sequence is CASSLLSGRGADTQYF. The CDR3 DNA sequence: TGCGCCAGCAGCTTGTTATCCGGGAGAGGAGCAGATACGCAGTATTTT. This chain uses TRBV5-1 with TRBJ2-3; perhaps TRBD2 as D (6 bases). The V and J ends lost 1 base and 4 bases respectively, with 16 bases between them. There are 16 residues in the CDR3. Germline V CDR1 and CDR2: SGHRS, YFSETQ.

The V and J genes are TRBV28 and TRBJ2-5, with a tentative D call TRBD2 (6 bases). The V end was cut by 7 bases, the J end by 5 bases, with 20 bases between. The germline V gene has CDR1 MDHEN and CDR2 SYDVKM. CDR3 length: 15 amino acids. CDR3 region: CASKRASAIGETQYF. The CDR3 nucleotides read TGTGCCAGCAAACGAGCTAGCGCAATTGGGGAGACCCAGTACTTC.

A remark on this clone: This CDR3 is also generated by other DNA sequences in the sample. The chain links TRBV11-3 to TRBJ2-3; no definite D call. V was shortened by 5 bases and J by 0 bases, with 9 bases between the two germline ends. Germline CDR1 SGHNT, CDR2 YENEEA. The CDR3 has 14 amino acids. The CDR3 reads CASSLGSSTDTQYF. The CDR3 DNA is TGTGCCAGCAGCCTTGGCTCTAGCACAGATACGCAGTATTTT.

V usage is TRBV7-9 and J usage is TRBJ2-7, with TRBD1 as a possible D gene (5 bases). CDR3 length equals 15 residues. Looked up from germline, CDR1 is SEHNR and CDR2 is FQNEAQ (reference sequence). Trimming took 2 bases from V and 2 from J, leaving 13 bases between them. CDR3 residues: CASSLSDQGTYEQYF. The CDR3 nucleotides read TGTGCCAGCAGCTTATCGGACCAGGGAACCTACGAGCAGTACTTC.

This clone occurred once. CDR3 nucleotides: TGTGCCAGCAGCTTGACGGGTGGCGGGACCTACAATGAGCAGTTCTTC. Encoded protein: CASSLTGGGTYNEQFF. This chain uses TRBV11-2 with TRBJ2-1; D might be TRBD2 (6 bases). This CDR3 contains 16 residues. CDR1 and CDR2 from the germline V gene are SGHAT and FQNNGV. Trimming took off 3 bases at V and 2 bases at J, with 14 bases between the two ends.

Concerning this clone: At the DNA level, this CDR3 is encoded by other sequences in the same sample as well. V gene TRBV5-4 combines with J gene TRBJ2-5; the D call may be TRBD1 or TRBD2 (5 bases each). The CDR3 spans 14 residues. CDR1 is SGHNT and CDR2 is YYREEE in the germline V gene (reference sequence). V was pared by 0 bases and J by 5 bases, with 11 bases between. CDR3 in amino acids: CASSLGRDGETQYF. As DNA, the CDR3 is TGTGCCAGCAGCTTGGGCAGGGACGGTGAGACCCAGTACTTC.